One sample yielded the 8 T cell receptor beta chains listed below, sequenced in a study of cytomegalovirus exposure and HLA in healthy donors. PCR primers comprised 60 Vbeta and 13 Jbeta primers. Profiled with immunoSEQ multiplex PCR; TCRdb holds only in-frame clones, not every one. The sample shows approximately 160,000 clones, over 60% of them seen only once. Sequencing used PBMCs. These TCRs come from a male donor in good health and CMV-seronegative.

This chain links TRBV19 with TRBJ2-1, with 7 bases identical to TRBD1. CDR3 length: 14 residues. CDR1 is LNHDA and CDR2 is SQIVND in the germline V gene (reference sequence). Losses at the gene ends were 8 bases for V and 3 bases for J; bases not matched to a gene: 7. The CDR3 DNA reads TGTGCCAGTGCAAGGGGACAGAACTACAATGAGCAGTTCTTC. Translating it yields CASARGQNYNEQFF.

The chain employs TRBV27 and TRBJ2-7; TRBD1 agrees at 9 bases. This CDR3 region has 14 residues. Trimming took 4 bases from V and 2 from J; bases not matched to a gene: 3. The germline CDR1 and CDR2 sequences are MNHEY and SMNVEV (reference sequence). The CDR3 nucleotides read TGTGCCAGCAGTTGGACAGGGGATACCTACGAGCAGTACTTC. Translation: CASSWTGDTYEQYF.

J is TRBJ1-4 and V is TRBV25-1; 8 nucleotides line up with TRBD1. The germline V gene encodes CDR1 MGHDK and CDR2 SYGVNS. This CDR3 is built from 13 residues. The junction had 0 bases not matched to a gene; V was cut back by 6 bases and J by 3 bases. In DNA, the CDR3 is TGTGCCAGCAGGGACAGGGCTAATGAAAAACTGTTTTTT. This encodes CASRDRANEKLFF.

The chain carries TRBV19 and TRBJ1-1; perhaps TRBD1 as D (5 bases). This CDR3 has 14 residues. Trimming removed 1 base at V and 11 bases at J, with 17 bases between. Germline V gene data show CDR1 as LNHDA and CDR2 as SQIVND (reference sequence). The CDR3 DNA is TGTGCCAGTAGTATAGTAGGGGTCGGCAGGCGGGCTTTCTTT. Its translation is CASSIVGVGRRAFF.

The gene calls are TRBV6-4 and TRBJ2-1; 9 positions match TRBD2. This CDR3 contains 14 residues. Germline CDR1 reads MRHNA; CDR2 reads SNTAGT. The V segment lost 0 bases and the J segment 6 bases; nucleotides outside the gene matches: 0. CDR3 protein: CASSDSRGGNEQFF. CDR3 nucleotides: TGTGCCAGCAGTGACTCGCGGGGGGGCAATGAGCAGTTCTTC.

The J gene is TRBJ1-2, the V gene TRBV27; D gene ambiguous. The V gene's germline CDR1 is MNHEY and CDR2 SMNVEV (reference sequence). Trimming took off 4 bases at V and 8 bases at J, with 20 bases between the two ends. The CDR3 runs 15 residues. CDR3 region: CASSSSGVVIGGYTF. The CDR3 DNA is TGTGCCAGCAGTTCTTCCGGGGTTGTTATAGGCGGCTACACCTTC.

The chain has TRBV27 and TRBJ2-6; D gene ambiguous. The CDR3 has 15 residues. The V end was cut by 4 bases, the J end by 0 bases, with 7 bases between. CDR1 and CDR2 from the germline V gene are MNHEY and SMNVEV (reference sequence). The CDR3 spells CASSSEVSGANVLTF. The CDR3 DNA reads as TGTGCCAGCAGTTCAGAAGTCTCTGGGGCCAACGTCCTGACTTTC. The full variable domain, rest sourced from reference TRBV27 and TRBJ2-6, is EAQVTQNPRYLITVTGKKLTVTCSQNMNHEYMSWYRQDPGLGLRQIYYSMNVEVTDKGDVPEGYKVSRKEKRNFPLILESPSPNQTSLYFCASSSEVSGANVLTFGAGSRLTVL.

The rearrangement uses TRBV11-2 and TRBJ1-5; D is uncertain. CDR3 length: 13 residues. Per germline, CDR1 SGHAT and CDR2 FQNNGV. The V and J ends lost 1 base and 4 bases respectively, with 5 bases between them. CDR3 sequence reads: CASSLGLNQPQHF. The CDR3 DNA reads as TGTGCCAGCAGCTTAGGCCTAAATCAGCCCCAGCATTTT.